This entry features one TCR beta chain sequence. Antigen specificity is unknown. This sample was taken from a study of cytomegalovirus exposure and HLA in healthy donors. Germline assignment: CDR1 SQVTM and CDR2 ANQGSEA. V trimming: 1 base; J trimming: 4 bases; junction bases outside the gene matches: 5. This CDR3 has 14 residues. The donors were part of the roughly 130-subject validation cohort, which stood apart from the roughly 670-subject first cohort. Study-level results: According to a subsequent analysis, TCR clusters from the first cohort were inclined to appear together in the 120 validation repertoires. In vitro, a few CMV-associated chains proved specific for CMV antigens. The study recorded 150 to 200 TCR beta chains that were cytomegalovirus-associated.

Using immunoSEQ multiplex PCR, the repertoire was profiled, and TCRdb retains in-frame clones only, with some absent. The data hold about 360,000 clones, with roughly 89% observed a single time. The sequence was obtained from a woman aged 18-29 years in good health and CMV-seronegative. Sequenced sample: PBMCs. This sequence joins TRBV29-1 and TRBJ2-3, with 7 bases lining up with TRBD1. The CDR3 protein is CSVEAPGQPDTQYF. DNA of the CDR3: TGCAGCGTTGAAGCCCCGGGACAGCCAGATACGCAGTATTTT.